This paragraph reports one TCR beta chain. Germline values: CDR1 MNHNY, CDR2 SVGAGI (reference sequence). V gave up 4 bases and J gave up 2 bases; unmatched junction bases: 3. The CDR3 covers 15 residues. The sample originates from a study of molecular identifiers for immune sequencing clone quantification. In TCRdb, the PCR reads were re-called with MiXCR into one record per CDR3 protein. This table holds about 39,000 distinct CDR3 sequences, about 18% found once. The chain combines TRBV6-6 with TRBJ2-3; 10 bases fit TRBD2. The specimen was naive CD8+ T cells from blood, with Jurkat cell RNA spiked in. Subset of the sample: FACS-sorted CD8+CD4-CCR7+CD45RA+ naive T cells. This clonotype originated in a human donor in good health. Some libraries in this study had Jurkat cell RNA spiked in. The CDR3 is CASSSLAGVTDTQYF. CDR3 bases: TGTGCCAGCAGTTCGCTAGCGGGGGTCACAGATACGCAGTATTTT.